The 27 T cell receptor beta chains below were found in one sample sequenced in a study of human versus mouse CDR3 diversity and MHC coevolution. The data were produced by immunoSEQ multiplex PCR, yet TCRdb's version contains in-frame clones alone and is incomplete. The profile shows 75,000 to 90,000 clones, 85% to 95% of them singletons. The specimen sequenced was naive CD4+ T cells from blood. The subset is: CD45RO-negative CD62L-positive naive CD4 T cells. The receptors here all came from a person between 25 and 70 years old in good health.

The chain recombines TRBV7-8 with TRBJ2-7; 9 bases fit TRBD1. CDR1 is SGHVS and CDR2 is FQNEAQ in the germline V gene. V dropped 0 bases and J dropped 7; count of bases not matched to a gene: 7. CDR3 size: 15 residues. DNA for the CDR3: TGTGCCAGCAGCTTAGCAGGGACAGGGTCGGGGGAGCAGTACTTC. This encodes CASSLAGTGSGEQYF.

The V and J genes are TRBV11-2 and TRBJ2-7; 8 bases line up with TRBD1. CDR1 and CDR2 (germline): SGHAT, FQNNGV. The CDR3 runs to 16 residues. Trimming took 1 base from V and 7 from J; bases not matched to a gene: 12. The CDR3 region has the DNA TGTGCCAGCAGCTTAGTGGCGACAGGGGCCCTCCTGGAGCAGTACTTC. Its protein product is CASSLVATGALLEQYF.

V is TRBV7-2 and J is TRBJ2-7, with D uncertain. CDR1 and CDR2 from the germline V gene are SGHTA and FQGNSA. V lost 1 base and J lost 2, with 15 bases in between. The CDR3 is made up of 16 amino acids. In nucleotides, the CDR3 is TGTGCCAGCAGCTTAGGTTCAAGCCTTGTCCCCTACGAGCAGTACTTC. It codes for CASSLGSSLVPYEQYF.

This chain links TRBV9 with TRBJ2-3, with D tentatively TRBD2 (5 bases). The CDR3 length is 14 residues. The germline gives CDR1 SGDLS, CDR2 YYNGEE. Deletions cut 1 base from V and 2 bases from J, with 8 bases between. The CDR3 loop reads CASSVQTNTDTQYF. DNA of the CDR3: TGTGCCAGCAGCGTACAGACTAACACAGATACGCAGTATTTT.

The chain couples TRBV7-2 to TRBJ2-5, with TRBD2 as a possible D gene (7 bases). Germline V CDR1 and CDR2: SGHTA, FQGNSA. This CDR3 is 15 amino acids long. Trimming shortened V by 3 bases and J by 2 bases, and 13 bases separated the two germline ends. CDR3 region: CASSFGGRWQETQYF. Written as DNA, the CDR3 is TGTGCCAGCAGCTTCGGGGGGCGGTGGCAAGAGACCCAGTACTTC.

The V and J genes are TRBV9 and TRBJ2-7, with a possible D match to TRBD2 (5 bases). This CDR3 region has 14 residues. Looked up from germline, CDR1 is SGDLS and CDR2 is YYNGEE. V lost 3 bases and J lost 2, with 12 bases in between. The CDR3 DNA reads as TGTGCCAGCAGCGGACGAGGGTTGACCTACGAGCAGTACTTC. Translation gives CASSGRGLTYEQYF. The whole variable domain, filled in from reference TRBV9 and TRBJ2-7, reads DSGVTQTPKHLITATGQRVTLRCSPRSGDLSVYWYQQSLDQGLQFLIQYYNGEERAKGNILERFSAQQFPDLHSELNLSSLELGDSALYFCASSGRGLTYEQYFGPGTRLTVT.

In this sample, this clone turned up once. The V gene is TRBV18, the J gene TRBJ1-2; 8 nucleotides line up with TRBD1. Germline V lookup: CDR1 KGHSH, CDR2 LQKENI. V trimming: 2 bases; J trimming: 2 bases; junction bases outside the gene matches: 4. This CDR3 is built from 15 residues. The CDR3 coding sequence is TGTGCCAGCTCACCAGCAGGGGGCGTAAACTATGGCTACACCTTC. This sequence encodes CASSPAGGVNYGYTF.

This clone was recorded once. V usage is TRBV18 and J usage is TRBJ2-7; D is uncertain. V was trimmed by 5 bases and J by 7 bases, leaving 9 bases between them. Germline-derived CDR1 and CDR2 are KGHSH and LQKENI. The CDR3 runs to 11 residues. CDR3 nucleotides: TGTGCCAGCTCAGAGGTTACTGAGCAGTACTTC. Its protein is CASSEVTEQYF.

J is TRBJ1-2 and V is TRBV19, with 8 bases lining up with TRBD1. CDR1 and CDR2 from the germline V gene are LNHDA and SQIVND (reference sequence). The CDR3 covers 15 residues. With 4 bases clipped from V and 6 bases from J, the junction kept 10 bases outside the gene matches. The DNA for the CDR3 is TGTGCCAGTAGTAGGAGAGGACAGGGCAAGGATGGCTACACCTTC. Translating it yields CASSRRGQGKDGYTF.

The chain couples TRBV4-3 to TRBJ1-2; D uncertain. The CDR3 spans 15 residues. Germline V gene sequence: CDR1 LGHNA, CDR2 YSLEER. V lost 0 bases and J 4 bases, leaving 12 bases between the germline ends. The CDR3 region has the DNA TGCGCCAGCAGCCAAGATTCGGCAGGACTCTATGGCTACACCTTC. It encodes CASSQDSAGLYGYTF.

CDR3 in DNA: TGTGCCAGCAGCGGTACGGCAACTAATGAAAAACTGTTTTTT. This translates into CASSGTATNEKLFF. The chain uses TRBV9 and TRBJ1-4; no reliable D call. This CDR3 is built from 14 residues. Trimming removed 3 bases from V and 0 bases from J, with 6 bases in between. CDR1 SGDLS and CDR2 YYNGEE come from the germline V gene.

The chain combines TRBV7-3 with TRBJ2-1; 9 bases fit TRBD2. From germline, CDR1 is SGHTA and CDR2 FQGTGA. This CDR3 region has 15 residues. V lost 4 bases, J lost 7 bases, and 8 bases stayed unmatched. In DNA form, the CDR3 reads TGTGCCAGCAGCTCACCAAGCGGGAGGAGAAATGAGCAGTTCTTC. Translating it yields CASSSPSGRRNEQFF.

The CDR3 DNA is TGTGCCAGCAGTGACCTCAGGTCAGATACGCAGTATTTT. Translated: CASSDLRSDTQYF. The chain recombines TRBV2 with TRBJ2-3, with D unclear. This CDR3 is built from 13 residues. From germline, CDR1 is SNHLY and CDR2 FYNNEI. The V and J ends lost 3 bases and 4 bases respectively, with 8 bases between them.

The V and J genes are TRBV2 and TRBJ1-2; 7 nucleotides match TRBD1. With V trimmed by 8 bases and J by 5 bases, 8 bases remained unmatched. Germline-derived CDR1 and CDR2 are SNHLY and FYNNEI. The CDR3 has 13 residues. The CDR3 loop is CASSGTDGYGYTF. In DNA form, the CDR3 reads TGTGCCAGCTCCGGGACAGATGGGTATGGCTACACCTTC.

This clone occurred once. The rearrangement uses TRBV9 and TRBJ2-5; the D is unclear. Deletions cut 2 bases from V and 5 bases from J, with 13 bases between. CDR3 length equals 14 residues. Germline CDR1 SGDLS, CDR2 YYNGEE. CDR3 residues: CASSVRVVEETQYF. Here the CDR3 DNA reads TGTGCCAGCAGCGTTCGGGTGGTTGAGGAGACCCAGTACTTC.

The rearrangement joins TRBV5-1 to TRBJ1-4; 8 bases align to TRBD1. V was clipped by 3 bases and J by 0 bases; unmatched bases: 1. The CDR3 totals 15 residues. The germline CDR1 and CDR2 sequences are SGHRS and YFSETQ. This CDR3 is CASSSTGATNEKLFF. Here the CDR3 DNA reads TGCGCCAGCAGCTCGACAGGGGCAACTAATGAAAAACTGTTTTTT.

This rearrangement joins TRBV7-8 to TRBJ1-5, with TRBD1 matching over 9 bases. Germline V CDR1 and CDR2: SGHVS, FQNEAQ. The CDR3 runs 14 residues. Germline trimming cut 5 bases from V and 5 bases from J; bases unmatched to any gene: 4. CDR3 loop: CASSPGTGYQPQHF. In DNA form, the CDR3 reads TGTGCCAGCAGCCCCGGGACAGGGTATCAGCCCCAGCATTTT.

This chain joins TRBV18 and TRBJ1-2, with TRBD1 as a possible D gene (5 bases). This CDR3 comprises 13 residues. Germline values: CDR1 KGHSH, CDR2 LQKENI. V was cut by 9 bases and J by 8 bases, with 19 bases left in between. The CDR3 sequence: CASSSDSQGGYTF. DNA for the CDR3: TGTGCCAGTTCGTCCGACTCCCAGGGAGGCTACACCTTC. The full variable domain, rest sourced from reference TRBV18 and TRBJ1-2, is NAGVMQNPRHLVRRRGQEARLRCSPMKGHSHVYWYRQLPEEGLKFMVYLQKENIIDESGMPKERFSAEFPKEGPSILRIQQVVRGDSAAYFCASSSDSQGGYTFGSGTRLTVV.

The rearrangement joins TRBV9 to TRBJ2-7; maybe TRBD1 (7 bases). Germline-derived CDR1 and CDR2 are SGDLS and YYNGEE. The CDR3 sequence is 14 residues long. Trimming stripped 3 bases from V and 7 bases from J, with 17 bases between. CDR3 in amino acids: CASSAAGQFLEQYF. The CDR3 DNA is TGTGCCAGCAGCGCCGCGGGACAGTTTCTTGAGCAGTACTTC.

This chain uses TRBV5-4 with TRBJ2-2; the match to TRBD1 covers 10 bases. Unmatched junction bases numbered 12, after V lost 4 bases and J lost 6 bases. The germline gives CDR1 SGHNT, CDR2 YYREEE (reference sequence). This CDR3 comprises 17 residues. CDR3 region: CASSLLSGTGDAGELFF. CDR3 in DNA: TGTGCCAGCAGCCTACTATCCGGGACAGGGGACGCCGGGGAGCTGTTTTTT.

The rearrangement joins TRBV7-2 to TRBJ2-7, with TRBD1 identical over 7 bases. Germline lookup yields CDR1 SGHTA and CDR2 FQGNSA. Trimming at V came to 7 bases and at J to 0 bases, leaving 9 bases not matched to a gene. The CDR3 length is 15 residues. The CDR3 DNA follows: TGTGCCAGCACCCAAGGGGGCCTGAGCTCCTACGAGCAGTACTTC. It yields the protein CASTQGGLSSYEQYF.

This chain joins TRBV13 and TRBJ2-7; maybe TRBD1 (5 bases). Trimming cost V 0 bases and J 4 bases, with 10 bases left between them. This CDR3 spans 14 amino acids. CDR1 and CDR2 from the germline V gene are PRHDT and FYEKMQ (reference sequence). The CDR3, as DNA: TGTGCCAGCAGCTTAGGGACAGTTACTTACGAGCAGTACTTC. Residues: CASSLGTVTYEQYF.

In the case of this clone: At one of its ends the junction is not consistent with the germline gene, which may arise from a read error. This sample includes further DNA sequences coding for the same CDR3. The chain is built from TRBV14 and TRBJ2-1; 9 nucleotides align to TRBD2. CDR3 length: 14 amino acids. CDR1 SGHDN and CDR2 FVKESK come from the germline V gene. The CDR3 DNA sequence: TGCGCCAGCAGCCGCGGGACTAGCAAGCATGAGCAGTTCTTC. Translating it yields CASSRGTSKHEQFF.

The chain employs TRBV11-2 and TRBJ1-4, with 11 nucleotides matching TRBD1. Germline values: CDR1 SGHAT, CDR2 FQNNGV. V gave up 5 bases and J gave up 6 bases; unmatched junction bases: 5. This CDR3 has 15 amino acids. The chain's CDR3 is CASSHGTGGHEKLFF. CDR3 DNA sequence: TGTGCCAGCAGCCATGGGACAGGGGGGCATGAAAAACTGTTTTTT.

V and J are TRBV7-8 and TRBJ2-1; 10 bases line up with TRBD2. Unmatched junction bases numbered 5, after V lost 5 bases and J lost 4 bases. Germline V CDR1 and CDR2: SGHVS, FQNEAQ. CDR3 length equals 15 residues. CDR3 sequence reads: CASSRSSGGYNEQFF. In DNA form, the CDR3 reads TGTGCCAGCAGCCGATCTAGCGGGGGTTACAATGAGCAGTTCTTC.

V gene TRBV6-1 combines with J gene TRBJ2-3, with a tentative D call TRBD2 (6 bases). This CDR3 has 14 residues. Germline CDR1 and CDR2: MNHNS and SASEGT. Trimming removed 7 bases from V and 0 bases from J, with 11 bases in between. The DNA for the CDR3 is TGTGCCAGCAATCAGGAGGGCAGCACAGATACGCAGTATTTT. Translating it yields CASNQEGSTDTQYF.

Only one count was recorded for this clone. This chain links TRBV30 with TRBJ2-4; D unclear. V lost 1 base to trimming and J lost 10 bases, with 14 bases between them. CDR1 is GTSNPN and CDR2 is SVGIG in the germline V gene (reference sequence). The CDR3 has 13 residues. CDR3 sequence: CAWSGGREQIQYF. The CDR3 nucleotides are TGTGCCTGGAGTGGAGGCAGAGAGCAAATTCAGTACTTC.